This T cell receptor beta chain was sequenced during a study of T cell repertoires in cytomegalovirus infection. This clonotype was counted only a few times. What it binds is not known. The CDR3 length is 11 residues. Between the trimmed V and J ends, which lost 8 bases and 7 bases, there was a span of 11 bases. Looked up from germline, CDR1 is MNHEY and CDR2 is SVGAGI. In TCRdb, the reads were re-called with MiXCR into one record per CDR3 protein. Of roughly 78,000 distinct CDR3 sequences in the sample, around 37% were seen once. The sequence derives from a human donor in good health (CMV status not recorded). Some clones in this sample may be carry-over from other donors' samples. Sequences were derived from CD8+ T cells from cultured PBMCs, sampled from culture after CMV antigen stimulation. This chain links TRBV6-5 with TRBJ2-5; D unclear. For the CDR3, the DNA is TGTGCCAGCCGGGTTGGTGGGACCCAGTACTTC. This codes for CASRVGGTQYF.